These 26 T cell receptor beta chains came from one sample sequenced in a study of T cells expressing NK-cell markers. Following a re-call of the 5' RACE reads, TCRdb has one entry per CDR3 protein and lacks DNA. This sample contains fewer than 400,000 distinct CDR3 sequences. The specimen sequenced was blood T cells: a sorted CD56 or NKG2C T cell subset, CD4+ or CD8+ T cells, or bulk PBMC T cells (not recorded which). All receptors derive from a man aged 18-75 years in good health.

The rearrangement uses TRBV5-5 and TRBJ2-7; TCRdb picks TRBD1, but there is no DNA to check that call. Germline-derived CDR1 and CDR2 are SGHKS and YYEKEE (reference sequence). This CDR3 comprises 14 residues. CDR3: CASIGQESPYEQYF. The full variable domain, with the rest looked up from reference TRBV5-5 and TRBJ2-7, is DAGVTQSPTHLIKTRGQQVTLRCSPISGHKSVSWYQQVLGQGPQFIFQYYEKEERGRGNFPDRFSARQFPNYSSELNVNALLLGDSALYLCASIGQESPYEQYFGPGTRLTVT.

This chain uses TRBV2 with TRBJ2-6. Germline assignment: CDR1 SNHLY and CDR2 FYNNEI. The CDR3 covers 15 residues. CDR3 protein: CASRYSHSGANVLTF.

This chain links TRBV6-2 or TRBV6-3 with TRBJ2-7; TCRdb returns TRBD2, unconfirmable since there is no DNA. CDR1 MNHEY and CDR2 SVGEGT come from the germline V gene. The CDR3 length is 13 residues. CDR3 loop: CASSRRTSDEQYF.

The chain combines TRBV5-3 with TRBJ2-1; TCRdb indicates TRBD1, and absent DNA this call remains unverified. TRBV5-3 is identified as an open reading frame with a role that is uncertain. The CDR3 covers 16 residues. CDR3 amino acids: CARSFFCGASYNEQFF.

This chain links TRBV7-6 with TRBJ2-3; the TCRdb D gene call, TRBD2, has no DNA to confirm it. Looked up from germline, CDR1 is SGHVS and CDR2 is FNYEAQ. This CDR3 region has 14 residues. The CDR3 sequence: CASSTRTSPDTQYF.

V usage is TRBV14 and J usage is TRBJ1-1. Germline-derived CDR1 and CDR2 are SGHDN and FVKESK. The CDR3 has 15 amino acids. The CDR3 reads CASSLVTSRNTEAFF.

The V and J genes are TRBV4-1 and TRBJ2-7. Germline V gene sequence: CDR1 MGHRA, CDR2 YSYEKL. CDR3 size: 15 residues. The CDR3: CASSQDSTAIYEQYF.

The rearrangement links TRBV30 to TRBJ2-5; the D call from TCRdb, TRBD2, cannot be confirmed without DNA. The CDR3 has 13 amino acids. From germline, CDR1 is GTSNPN and CDR2 SVGIG (reference sequence). The chain's CDR3 is CAWTVGGVETQYF.

The V gene is TRBV5-1, the J gene TRBJ2-1; TCRdb indicates TRBD1, and absent DNA this call remains unverified. This CDR3 region has 16 residues. CDR1 and CDR2 (germline): SGHRS, YFSETQ. The CDR3 reads CASSSRPGGLNNEQFF.

The rearrangement uses TRBV20-1 and TRBJ1-2; absent DNA, TCRdb's TRBD1 call cannot be checked. Germline CDR1 DFQATT, CDR2 SNEGSKA (reference sequence). This CDR3 is built from 12 residues. The CDR3 sequence is CSASRGADGYTF.

The gene calls are TRBV18 and TRBJ2-7; TCRdb calls TRBD2, which cannot be checked without DNA. Germline CDR1 is KGHSH and CDR2 is LQKENI. The CDR3 has 14 residues. CDR3 residues: CASSETSGGAQQYF.

The chain joins TRBV20-1 to TRBJ2-1; TCRdb reports TRBD1, a call that lacks DNA to check it against. This CDR3 region has 16 residues. Germline V lookup: CDR1 DFQATT, CDR2 SNEGSKA (reference sequence). CDR3 sequence: CSALPRGRSSYNEQFF.

The chain employs TRBV19 and TRBJ2-5; with no DNA, the TCRdb D assignment of TRBD1 cannot be verified. CDR3 length: 18 amino acids. Germline V CDR1 and CDR2: LNHDA, SQIVND (reference sequence). This CDR3 reads CASSAGDRSFWSGETQYF.

The chain combines TRBV12-3 or TRBV12-4 with TRBJ2-3; the TRBD2 assignment by TCRdb is unverifiable without DNA. The CDR3 sequence is 16 residues long. The CDR3 spells CASSFSASGGADTQYF.

The rearrangement links TRBV4-2 to TRBJ2-7; with no DNA, the TCRdb D assignment of TRBD2 cannot be verified. The CDR3 spans 19 residues. Germline CDR1 is LGHNA and CDR2 is YNFKEQ. CDR3 amino acids: CASSQDSLAGRLRSYEQYF.

The genes are TRBV7-6 and TRBJ1-1. The germline V gene has CDR1 SGHVS and CDR2 FNYEAQ. The CDR3 is 13 residues long. CDR3 region: CASSPRLNAEAFF.

The chain joins TRBV7-2 to TRBJ1-1; TCRdb's assignment of TRBD1 cannot be checked, as there is no DNA. Per the germline V gene, CDR1 is SGHTA and CDR2 is FQGNSA. The CDR3 length is 17 residues. The CDR3 is CASSQRLDSSGNTEAFF.

V usage is TRBV5-1 and J usage is TRBJ1-4; there is no DNA to check the TCRdb D call of TRBD1. The CDR3 contains 13 residues. CDR1 and CDR2 (germline): SGHRS, YFSETQ. The CDR3 protein is CASSLRGDEKLFF.

The chain joins TRBV3-1 to TRBJ2-1; TCRdb gives TRBD2 as the D gene, but with no DNA this cannot be confirmed. Germline assignment: CDR1 LGHDT and CDR2 YNNKEL (reference sequence). CDR3 length: 16 amino acids. The CDR3 reads CASSQSIRARVDEQFF.

This chain links TRBV2 with TRBJ2-3. Germline lookup yields CDR1 SNHLY and CDR2 FYNNEI. CDR3 size: 15 residues. The CDR3 region is CATRPQAISTDTQYF. The full variable domain, its missing parts supplied by reference TRBV2 and TRBJ2-3, is EPEVTQTPSHQVTQMGQEVILRCVPISNHLYFYWYRQILGQKVEFLVSFYNNEISEKSEIFDDQFSVERPDGSNFTLKIRSTKLEDSAMYFCATRPQAISTDTQYFGPGTRLTVL.

V gene TRBV28 combines with J gene TRBJ1-6; checking the TCRdb D call of TRBD1 is not possible without DNA. The CDR3 covers 15 residues. Germline CDR1 MDHEN, CDR2 SYDVKM. The CDR3 protein is CASSTTGLDSSPLHF.

CDR3 region: CASSYSSRRGTEAFF. This chain joins TRBV6-5 and TRBJ1-1; TCRdb's D call, TRBD1, is unchecked because there is no DNA. CDR1 is MNHEY, CDR2 SVGAGI, per germline. There are 15 residues in the CDR3.

The chain is built from TRBV27 and TRBJ2-7; without DNA, the TCRdb call of TRBD2 cannot be checked. From germline, CDR1 is MNHEY and CDR2 SMNVEV (reference sequence). This CDR3 is built from 15 residues. The chain's CDR3 is CASTKSGTVSYEQYF.

This chain joins TRBV5-8 and TRBJ1-4; TCRdb returns TRBD1, unconfirmable since there is no DNA. The length of the CDR3 is 17 residues. Germline V gene sequence: CDR1 SGHTS, CDR2 YDEGEE. CDR3 residues: CASSSHTRQGRGEKLFF.

The rearrangement uses TRBV6-1 and TRBJ1-4; TCRdb lists TRBD1, though no DNA is available to test this call. CDR3 size: 14 residues. Germline V gene lookup returns CDR1 MNHNS and CDR2 SASEGT. The CDR3 sequence is CASSAATGSEKLFF.

The rearrangement links TRBV5-6 to TRBJ2-5; TCRdb proposes TRBD2, but this gene call is untestable without DNA. This CDR3 has 17 amino acids. From germline, CDR1 is SGHDT and CDR2 YYEEEE. The CDR3: CASSLKGLAGGPETQYF.